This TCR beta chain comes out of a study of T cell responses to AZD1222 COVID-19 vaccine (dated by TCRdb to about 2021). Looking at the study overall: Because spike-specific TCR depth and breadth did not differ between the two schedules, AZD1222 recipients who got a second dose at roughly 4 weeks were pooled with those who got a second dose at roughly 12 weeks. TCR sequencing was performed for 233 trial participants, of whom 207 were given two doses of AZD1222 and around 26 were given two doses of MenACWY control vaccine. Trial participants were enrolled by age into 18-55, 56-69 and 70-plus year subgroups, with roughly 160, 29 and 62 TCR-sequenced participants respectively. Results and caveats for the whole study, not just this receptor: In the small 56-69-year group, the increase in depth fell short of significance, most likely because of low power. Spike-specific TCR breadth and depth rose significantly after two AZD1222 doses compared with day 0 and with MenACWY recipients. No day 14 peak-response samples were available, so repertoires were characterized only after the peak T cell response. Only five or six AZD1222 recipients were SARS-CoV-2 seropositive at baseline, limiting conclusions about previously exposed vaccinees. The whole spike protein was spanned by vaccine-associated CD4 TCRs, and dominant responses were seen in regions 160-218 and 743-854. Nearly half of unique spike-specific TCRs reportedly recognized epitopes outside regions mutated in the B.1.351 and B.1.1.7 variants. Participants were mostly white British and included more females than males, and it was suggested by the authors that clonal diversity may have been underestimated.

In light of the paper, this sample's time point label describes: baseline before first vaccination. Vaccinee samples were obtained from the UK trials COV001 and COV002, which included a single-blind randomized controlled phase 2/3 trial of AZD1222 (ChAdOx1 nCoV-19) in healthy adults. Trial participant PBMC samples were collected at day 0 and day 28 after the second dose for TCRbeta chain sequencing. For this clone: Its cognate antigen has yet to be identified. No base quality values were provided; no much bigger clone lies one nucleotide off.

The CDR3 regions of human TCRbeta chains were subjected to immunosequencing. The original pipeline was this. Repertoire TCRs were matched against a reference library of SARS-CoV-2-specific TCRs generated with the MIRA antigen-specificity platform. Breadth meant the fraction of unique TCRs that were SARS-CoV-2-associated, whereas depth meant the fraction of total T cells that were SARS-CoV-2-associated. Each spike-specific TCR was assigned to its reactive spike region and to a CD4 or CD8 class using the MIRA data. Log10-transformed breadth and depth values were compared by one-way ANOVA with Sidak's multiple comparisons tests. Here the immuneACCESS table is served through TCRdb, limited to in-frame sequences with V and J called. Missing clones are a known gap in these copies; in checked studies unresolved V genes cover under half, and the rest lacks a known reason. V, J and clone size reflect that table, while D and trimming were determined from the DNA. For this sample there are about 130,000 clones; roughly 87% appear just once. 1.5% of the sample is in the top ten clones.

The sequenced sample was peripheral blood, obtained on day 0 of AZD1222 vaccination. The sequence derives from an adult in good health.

CDR3 protein: CASSIMTPDQPQHF. The sequenced DNA is TGTGCCAGTAGTATTATGACCCCGGATCAGCCCCAGCATTTT. The chain uses TRBV19 and TRBJ1-5; no D gene can be assigned with confidence. CDR3 length: 14 amino acids, cysteine to phenylalanine. The DNA shown is the 42-base CDR3, in frame from base 1. CDR1 and CDR2 were assigned from the germline V gene (reference sequence) as LNHDA and SQIVND. Trimming at the junction amounts to 3 bases on V and 5 bases on J, and the germline ends lie 11 bases apart.